The 32 T cell receptor beta chains presented below share a single source sample, sequenced in a study of blood T cells in healthy people across ages. Together with a sample-barcoded 5' primer, a J-beta primer mix was included in a second PCR lasting about 7 to 11 cycles. TCRdb ran MiXCR on the 5' RACE reads and lists one entry per CDR3 protein. The sample consists of approximately 800,000 distinct CDR3 sequences, 46% of them appearing once. The sequenced material came from blood. These receptors originate from a man aged 80 or over in good health.

The chain couples TRBV12-3 or TRBV12-4 to TRBJ2-5; D ambiguous. Trimming left V 4 bases short and J 3 bases short, with 9 bases between. This CDR3 has 13 residues. The DNA for the CDR3 is TGTGCCAGCAGTTCTGGGGAAAAAGAGACCCAGTACTTC. This gives the protein CASSSGEKETQYF.

This clonotype showed up just a few times. The chain carries TRBV28 and TRBJ1-4, with D possibly matching TRBD1 (5 bases). This CDR3 has 15 amino acids. Germline loops: CDR1 MDHEN, CDR2 SYDVKM. Trimming took off 4 bases at V and 8 bases at J, with 17 bases between the two ends. The CDR3 protein is CASSSGAEGSEKLFF. CDR3 in DNA: TGTGCCAGCAGTTCCGGGGCCGAAGGTAGCGAAAAACTGTTTTTT.

The sample holds many counts of this clonotype. The rearrangement joins TRBV20-1 to TRBJ2-4; no clear D gene. From germline, CDR1 is DFQATT and CDR2 SNEGSKA (reference sequence). This CDR3 comprises 14 residues. Trimming removed 6 bases at V and 0 bases at J, with 12 bases between. DNA of the CDR3: TGCAGTGCCCTCCCCGCGTTAGCCAAAAACATTCAGTACTTC. Residues: CSALPALAKNIQYF.

The chain is built from TRBV6-2 or TRBV6-3 and TRBJ2-2; 7 positions match TRBD1. The germline V gene has CDR1 MNHEY and CDR2 SVGEGT. This CDR3 region has 14 residues. Losses at the gene ends were 5 bases for V and 8 bases for J; bases not matched to a gene: 8. The CDR3, as DNA: TGTGCCAGCAGTAGAACAGGGGTTCGAGGGGAGCTGTTTTTT. Translation gives CASSRTGVRGELFF.

This clonotype was seen just once. This sequence joins TRBV12-3 or TRBV12-4 and TRBJ1-6; D remains ambiguous. The CDR3 covers 14 residues. The V and J ends lost 6 bases and 5 bases respectively, with 11 bases between them. CDR3 nucleotide sequence: TGTGCCAGCAGCCCTGGGTTACATAATTCACCCCTCCACTTT. Its translation: CASSPGLHNSPLHF.

The chain links TRBV20-1 to TRBJ2-3, with 14 bases that match TRBD2. With V trimmed by 5 bases and J by 3 bases, 4 bases remained unmatched. Germline loops: CDR1 DFQATT, CDR2 SNEGSKA (reference sequence). The CDR3 runs 15 residues. The CDR3 coding sequence is TGCAGTGCTGGGAGACTAGCGGGAGGGACAGATACGCAGTATTTT. Its protein is CSAGRLAGGTDTQYF.

The chain has TRBV6-1 and TRBJ1-5; 10 bases are a match to TRBD1. The V gene end was trimmed by 8 bases and the J gene end by 1 base; junction bases not matched to a gene: 5. Germline CDR1 MNHNS, CDR2 SASEGT. This CDR3 comprises 15 residues. This CDR3 reads CASYRDRGSNQPQHF. CDR3 bases: TGTGCCAGCTACCGGGACAGGGGAAGCAATCAGCCCCAGCATTTT.

Note on this clonotype: At one end, the junction sequence differs from germline, possibly due to a read error. The V and J genes are TRBV28 and TRBJ2-3; 13 bases line up with TRBD2. CDR3 length: 16 amino acids. CDR1 and CDR2 (germline): MDHEN, SYDVKM. This CDR3 is CASGTSGKGSTDTQYF. For the CDR3, the DNA is TGTGCCAGCGGGACTAGCGGGAAAGGTTCAACAGATACACAGTATTTT.

The chain links TRBV24-1 to TRBJ2-3, with D perhaps TRBD1 (5 bases). The CDR3 is 13 amino acids. With 2 bases removed from V and 4 bases from J, the gap between germline ends came to 6 bases. Germline V gene lookup returns CDR1 KGHDR and CDR2 SFDVKD. As DNA, the CDR3 is TGTGCCACCAGTGATTCCAGGGCAGATACGCAGTATTTT. It is translated as CATSDSRADTQYF.

V gene TRBV25-1 combines with J gene TRBJ2-4; TRBD2 aligns across 16 bases. CDR1 is MGHDK and CDR2 is SYGVNS in the germline V gene. Trimming cost V 4 bases and J 4 bases; bases outside gene matches: 4. The CDR3 is made up of 17 amino acids. This CDR3 reads CASSAPGLAGGKNIQYF. CDR3 coding DNA: TGTGCCAGCAGTGCCCCGGGACTAGCGGGAGGGAAAAACATTCAGTACTTC.

This rearrangement joins TRBV12-3 or TRBV12-4 to TRBJ1-1; D gene unclear. CDR3 size: 15 residues. Trimming took 2 bases from V and 8 from J, leaving 18 bases between them. In DNA, the CDR3 is TGTGCCAGCAGTTTACTACGTCACAGTGGAGGAGAAGCTTTCTTT. It is translated as CASSLLRHSGGEAFF.

The CDR3 is CASSPGRGDYEQYF. CDR3 nucleotide sequence: TGCGCCAGCAGCCCTGGCAGGGGCGATTACGAGCAGTACTTC. J is TRBJ2-5 and V is TRBV5-1, with D perhaps matching TRBD1 (6 bases). Gene TRBJ2-7 matches the end of the DNA better, so the J call may be wrong. Per the germline V gene, CDR1 is SGHRS and CDR2 is YFSETQ. The CDR3 length is 14 residues.

The J gene is TRBJ2-4, the V gene TRBV6-1; D might be TRBD2 (6 bases). The DNA end lines up better with TRBJ2-5; the J call may be wrong. Germline loops: CDR1 MNHNS, CDR2 SASEGT. This CDR3 region has 12 residues. CDR3 protein: CASGLPHETQYF. The CDR3 region has the DNA TGTGCCAGCGGACTACCACACGAGACCCAGTACTTC.

The CDR3 protein is CASSLAGGALSSYEQYF. The CDR3 DNA sequence: TGTGCCAGCAGCTTAGCGGGGGGAGCTTTGAGCTCCTACGAGCAGTACTTC. The rearrangement joins TRBV7-9 to TRBJ2-7; possible D gene TRBD2, 6 bases. Germline V lookup: CDR1 SEHNR, CDR2 FQNEAQ (reference sequence). CDR3 size: 17 residues. V was cut by 0 bases and J by 0 bases, with 15 bases left in between. Variable domain in full (rest from reference TRBV7-9 and TRBJ2-7): DTGVSQNPRHKITKRGQNVTFRCDPISEHNRLYWYRQTLGQGPEFLTYFQNEAQLEKSRLLSDRFSAERPKGSFSTLEIQRTEQGDSAMYLCASSLAGGALSSYEQYFGPGTRLTVT.

With regard to this clonotype: One junction end disagrees with the germline gene, perhaps due to a read error. V gene TRBV5-1 combines with J gene TRBJ2-7, with D possibly matching TRBD1 (6 bases). Germline V gene data show CDR1 as SGHRS and CDR2 as YFSETQ. The CDR3 is 14 residues long. CDR3 amino acids: CAGSTRQGYHEQYF. Here the CDR3 DNA reads TGCGCCGGCAGCACCCGCCAGGGGTACCACGAGCAGTACTTC. Based on the CDR3 plus reference TRBV5-1 and TRBJ2-7, the full variable domain is KAGVTQTPRYLIKTRGQQVTLSCSPISGHRSVSWYQQTPGQGLQFLFEYFSETQRNKGNFPGRFSGRQFSNSRSEMNVSTLELGDSALYLCAGSTRQGYHEQYFGPGTRLTVT.

As concerns this clonotype: This could be a read error, since a much larger clone is one nucleotide away. The CDR3 here is CASSVKGLFGYTF. Written as DNA, the CDR3 is TGTGCCAGCAGCGTGAAGGGATTATTTGGCTACACCTTC. This sequence joins TRBV5-6 and TRBJ1-2; D remains ambiguous. CDR1 and CDR2 (germline): SGHDT, YYEEEE. V shed 4 bases and J shed 7 bases, with 14 bases lying between them. The length of the CDR3 is 13 residues. Using reference TRBV5-6 and TRBJ1-2 for the parts outside the CDR3, the full variable domain is DAGVTQSPTHLIKTRGQQVTLRCSPKSGHDTVSWYQQALGQGPQFIFQYYEEEERQRGNFPDRFSGHQFPNYSSELNVNALLLGDSALYLCASSVKGLFGYTFGSGTRLTVV.

On this clonotype: An end of the junction does not agree with germline; a read error may underlie this. The genes are TRBV6-2 or TRBV6-3 and TRBJ2-4, with TRBD2 matching over 13 bases. Per the germline V gene, CDR1 is MNHEY and CDR2 is SVGEGT. CDR3 length equals 16 residues. The DNA for the CDR3 is TGTGCCAGCAGTGGGGAACTAGCGGGAGGGCCTTACGAGCAGTCCTTC. Translation gives CASSGELAGGPYEQSF.

The chain combines TRBV25-1 with TRBJ2-1, with TRBD2 matching over 14 bases. V shed 3 bases and J 12 bases; nucleotides not matched to a gene: 10. Germline CDR1 reads MGHDK; CDR2 reads SYGVNS. This CDR3 is built from 16 residues. CDR3 nucleotide sequence: TGTGCCAGCAGTGACGGAGGGACTAGCGGGAGTTTTAGGCAGTTCTTC. Residues: CASSDGGTSGSFRQFF.

CDR3 coding DNA: TGCAGCGTAGCCGGGATAGAGTACGAGCAGTACTTC. It is translated as CSVAGIEYEQYF. The V and J genes are TRBV29-1 and TRBJ2-7; a weak D match, TRBD2 (5 bases). Trimming took 6 bases from V and 4 from J, leaving 13 bases between them. Germline V gives CDR1 SQVTM, CDR2 ANQGSEA. The CDR3 is made up of 12 amino acids.

The rearrangement uses TRBV14 and TRBJ2-3; TRBD1 is a possible D gene (5 bases). V lost 4 bases to trimming and J lost 6 bases, with 11 bases between them. Germline CDR1 is SGHDN and CDR2 is FVKESK. The CDR3 runs to 13 residues. The CDR3: CASSPDRWDTQYF. The DNA for the CDR3 is TGTGCCAGCAGCCCTGACAGATGGGATACGCAGTATTTT.

CDR3 in amino acids: CASSRRVRGADTQYF. Here the CDR3 DNA reads TGTGCCAGCAGTCGACGTGTGCGAGGGGCAGATACGCAGTATTTT. The chain has TRBV12-3 or TRBV12-4 and TRBJ2-3; D tentatively reads TRBD1 or TRBD2 (5 bases each). This CDR3 comprises 15 residues. Trimming took off 5 bases at V and 4 bases at J, with 16 bases between the two ends.

There are many counts of this clonotype. A much larger clone lies one base from this, so it may be a read error. CDR3 DNA sequence: TGTGCCAGCAGCGTAGCGACAGGAGGAAAGACCCAGTACTTC. Translated: CASSVATGGKTQYF. This chain joins TRBV7-2 and TRBJ2-5, with a tentative D call TRBD1 (6 bases). Germline V lookup: CDR1 SGHTA, CDR2 FQGNSA. This CDR3 has 14 residues. The variable domain in full, with the rest retrieved from reference TRBV7-2 and TRBJ2-5, is GAGVSQSPSNKVTEKGKDVELRCDPISGHTALYWYRQSLGQGLEFLIYFQGNSAPDKSGLPSDRFSAERTGGSVSTLTIQRTQQEDSAVYLCASSVATGGKTQYFGPGTRLLVL.

This clonotype was picked up a small number of times. The rearrangement links TRBV5-1 to TRBJ2-3; TRBD1 aligns across 9 bases. Trimming took 9 bases from V and 2 from J; bases not matched to a gene: 10. The CDR3 length is 15 residues. From germline, CDR1 is SGHRS and CDR2 YFSETQ. CDR3 bases: TGCGCCACCAAAACCGGGACAGGGAACACAGATACGCAGTATTTT. This encodes CATKTGTGNTDTQYF.

The chain is built from TRBV7-8 and TRBJ2-7, with 10 nucleotides matching TRBD2. V was clipped by 4 bases and J by 5 bases; unmatched bases: 5. Germline CDR1 SGHVS, CDR2 FQNEAQ. The CDR3 contains 14 residues. The CDR3 DNA follows: TGTGCCAGCAGCTATCTAGCGGGAGAGGACGAGCAGTACTTC. It translates to CASSYLAGEDEQYF.

This clonotype was seen a few times. The chain combines TRBV20-1 with TRBJ2-5, with D possibly being TRBD2 (6 bases). V was trimmed by 0 bases and J by 2 bases, leaving 10 bases between them. Germline V gene sequence: CDR1 DFQATT, CDR2 SNEGSKA (reference sequence). The CDR3 length is 14 residues. The chain's CDR3 is CSARDPSGQETQYF. The CDR3 bases are TGCAGTGCTAGAGATCCCAGCGGGCAAGAGACCCAGTACTTC.

The chain employs TRBV28 and TRBJ2-4, with a tentative D call TRBD1 (5 bases). The DNA matches TRBJ2-5 better at its end, which makes the J call doubtful. The CDR3 is made up of 13 amino acids. Per the germline V gene, CDR1 is MDHEN and CDR2 is SYDVKM. CDR3 bases: TGTGCCAGCGGCCGCCCAGGGCCGGAGACCCAGTACTTC. It translates to CASGRPGPETQYF.

This clonotype has a single count. The junction departs from the called germline gene at one end, perhaps through a read error. In DNA, the CDR3 is TGTGCCACCAGTGATCCGGGGGGAGCTGGGGACAATGTGCAGTTCTTC. Encoded protein: CATSDPGGAGDNVQFF. The V gene is TRBV24-1, the J gene TRBJ2-1; D is perhaps TRBD2 (7 bases). CDR1 KGHDR and CDR2 SFDVKD come from the germline V gene. The CDR3 has 16 residues.

This clonotype was found a few times. The chain links TRBV7-9 to TRBJ1-1; D may be TRBD1 (6 bases). CDR1 and CDR2 (germline): SEHNR, FQNEAQ (reference sequence). This CDR3 is built from 12 residues. V was shortened by 5 bases and J by 6 bases, with 10 bases between the two germline ends. The CDR3, as DNA: TGTGCCAGCAGCGCACAGGGTCCTGAAGCTTTCTTT. Amino acid sequence: CASSAQGPEAFF.

This clonotype has a handful of counts. The chain uses TRBV12-3 or TRBV12-4 and TRBJ2-7, with D maybe TRBD2 (6 bases). The CDR3 has 15 amino acids. The V end was cut by 1 base, the J end by 0 bases, with 10 bases between. This CDR3 is CASSLERVASYEQYF. CDR3 bases: TGTGCCAGCAGTTTAGAGCGGGTGGCCTCCTACGAGCAGTACTTC.

This clonotype occurred many times. CDR3 nucleotides: TGTGCCAGCAGTTCGGAAAGGGGCGGGAGAGACGAGCAGTACTTC. Its translation is CASSSERGGRDEQYF. The chain recombines TRBV7-8 with TRBJ2-7, with 7 positions matching TRBD2. The CDR3 spans 15 residues. CDR1 and CDR2 from the germline V gene are SGHVS and FQNEAQ. The V and J ends lost 6 bases and 5 bases, in that order; junction bases with no gene match: 13.

About this clonotype itself: This may be a read error, as it is one base from a much larger clone. The J gene is TRBJ2-7, the V gene TRBV20-1, with D perhaps given as TRBD1 or TRBD2 (5 bases each). CDR1 is DFQATT and CDR2 is SNEGSKA in the germline V gene (reference sequence). The V gene lost 6 bases and the J gene lost 6 bases, with 15 bases spanning the gap. The CDR3 is 12 amino acids. The CDR3 sequence: CSAPRGPFEQYF. DNA of the CDR3: TGCAGTGCCCCTAGGGGACCCTTCGAGCAGTACTTC.

The chain has TRBV20-1 and TRBJ2-1, with D perhaps TRBD1 or TRBD2 (5 bases each). The CDR3 covers 14 residues. Per germline, CDR1 DFQATT and CDR2 SNEGSKA (reference sequence). The ends were cut back, 5 bases at V and 4 bases at J, with 15 bases in the middle. The CDR3 loop reads CSALRDQGYNEQFF. DNA of the CDR3: TGCAGTGCTCTCCGGGACCAAGGATACAATGAGCAGTTCTTC.